These 22 T cell receptor beta chains were all obtained from the same sample, sequenced in a study of OX40 agonist ivuxolimab in advanced cancers. Assay used: immunoSEQ multiplex PCR; TCRdb lists only in-frame clones, some missing. The top ten hold roughly 11% of the sample, which has tens of thousands of clones, approximately 85% seen once. This sample comprised CD4+ or CD8+ T cells sorted from blood, obtained in a trial of the OX40 agonist ivuxolimab. These receptors all come from an adult with an advanced solid tumor such as melanoma, head and neck, liver or kidney cancer.

This chain uses TRBV29-1 with TRBJ2-1, with D maybe TRBD2 (5 bases). This CDR3 comprises 12 residues. Trimming pared 4 bases from V and 7 bases from J, leaving 11 bases between. Germline-derived CDR1 and CDR2 are SQVTM and ANQGSEA. The CDR3 nucleotides are TGCAGCGTTGGGGGTGGGGAGAATGAGCAGTTCTTC. Encoded protein: CSVGGGENEQFF.

In this sample, this clone turned up a few times. This chain uses TRBV7-9 with TRBJ1-2; 7 bases fit TRBD1. V lost 5 bases, J lost 7 bases, and 4 bases stayed unmatched. This CDR3 comprises 12 residues. Germline V gene lookup returns CDR1 SEHNR and CDR2 FQNEAQ (reference sequence). CDR3 protein: CASSLGDSGYTF. For the CDR3, the DNA is TGTGCCAGCAGCCTAGGGGACAGTGGCTACACCTTC.

The chain carries TRBV6-6 and TRBJ2-3; possibly TRBD2 for D (7 bases). Germline V gene sequence: CDR1 MNHNY, CDR2 SVGAGI (reference sequence). The CDR3 loop spans 15 amino acids. Trimming removed 7 bases at V and 7 bases at J, with 21 bases between. CDR3 DNA: TGTGCCAGCAAACCCCTAGGGGGGGGGAATAATACGCAGTATTTT. Translating it yields CASKPLGGGNNTQYF.

The chain couples TRBV10-1 to TRBJ1-1, with TRBD1 matching over 8 bases. The CDR3 runs to 14 residues. Germline CDR1 is WNHNN and CDR2 is SYGVQD (reference sequence). The junction had 6 bases not matched to a gene; V was cut back by 2 bases and J by 7 bases. The CDR3 sequence: CASSEGTGGFEAFF. CDR3 nucleotide sequence: TGCGCCAGCAGTGAGGGGACAGGAGGTTTTGAAGCTTTCTTT.

The chain joins TRBV28 to TRBJ2-2, with D maybe TRBD1 (5 bases). Germline CDR1 MDHEN, CDR2 SYDVKM. The CDR3 contains 16 residues. V was shortened by 6 bases and J by 2 bases, with 16 bases between the two germline ends. The chain's CDR3 is CASRNYLQGNTGELFF. The CDR3 coding sequence is TGTGCCAGCAGGAATTATTTGCAGGGCAACACCGGGGAGCTGTTTTTT.

The gene calls are TRBV2 and TRBJ2-1; D tentatively reads TRBD1 or TRBD2 (5 bases each). V was shortened by 3 bases and J by 6 bases, with 12 bases between the two germline ends. The CDR3 sequence is 14 residues long. The germline gives CDR1 SNHLY, CDR2 FYNNEI. CDR3 nucleotides: TGTGCCAGCAGTGACCCAGGTGGGGGCAATGAGCAGTTCTTC. It is translated as CASSDPGGGNEQFF.

The chain couples TRBV5-8 to TRBJ2-5, with D perhaps TRBD2 (5 bases). The CDR3 loop spans 13 amino acids. V was clipped by 6 bases and J by 2 bases, with 11 bases between them. CDR1 is SGHTS, CDR2 YDEGEE, per germline. The CDR3 coding sequence is TGTGCCAGCACCAGGACTGTACAAGAGACCCAGTACTTC. Residues: CASTRTVQETQYF.

This clone has a handful of counts. V is TRBV7-9 and J is TRBJ1-2; tentatively, D is TRBD1 (5 bases). Germline CDR1 SEHNR, CDR2 FQNEAQ (reference sequence). V lost 3 bases and J lost 10, with 9 bases in between. This CDR3 spans 11 amino acids. DNA for the CDR3: TGTGCCAGCAGCTTGAGGGGCACCTACACCTTC. It translates to CASSLRGTYTF.

The V call is TRBV14, the J call TRBJ1-1; 9 bases are shared with TRBD1. From germline, CDR1 is SGHDN and CDR2 FVKESK. V was pared by 4 bases and J by 1 base, with 4 bases of the junction left unmatched. This CDR3 is 15 amino acids long. This chain's CDR3 is CASSPPGQGNTEAFF. DNA for the CDR3: TGTGCCAGCAGCCCACCGGGACAGGGGAACACTGAAGCTTTCTTT.

The count of this clone is one. This chain connects TRBV6-4 to TRBJ2-7; D gene uncertain. This CDR3 comprises 14 residues. V shed 4 bases and J shed 1 base, with 11 bases lying between them. Germline CDR1 MRHNA, CDR2 SNTAGT. The CDR3 region has the DNA TGTGCCAGCAGTGCAACTACCATGTCCTACGAGCAGTACTTC. Residues: CASSATTMSYEQYF.

V gene TRBV7-8 combines with J gene TRBJ2-1; 9 bases match TRBD2. This CDR3 has 15 amino acids. Germline CDR1 SGHVS, CDR2 FQNEAQ. With 5 bases clipped from V and 4 bases from J, the junction kept 6 bases outside the gene matches. The chain's CDR3 is CASSHIAGEYNEQFF. CDR3 DNA sequence: TGTGCCAGCAGCCACATAGCGGGAGAATACAATGAGCAGTTCTTC.

V gene TRBV9 combines with J gene TRBJ2-7; TRBD2 matches at 10 bases. Germline lookup yields CDR1 SGDLS and CDR2 YYNGEE. This CDR3 comprises 16 residues. V lost 0 bases, J lost 4 bases, and 7 bases stayed unmatched. Here the CDR3 DNA reads TGTGCCAGCAGCGTAGAGGGAGCTAGCGGGAGTTACGAGCAGTACTTC. Translated: CASSVEGASGSYEQYF.

The J gene is TRBJ2-6, the V gene TRBV7-6; tentatively, D is TRBD2 (6 bases). Germline CDR1 SGHVS, CDR2 FNYEAQ. CDR3 length equals 17 residues. With 0 bases removed from V and 1 base from J, the gap between germline ends came to 10 bases. CDR3 residues: CASSLATRGSGANVLTF. The CDR3 DNA reads as TGTGCCAGCAGCTTAGCAACCCGGGGGTCTGGGGCCAACGTCCTGACTTTC.

This clone appeared a single time. This sequence joins TRBV7-3 and TRBJ2-2; D unresolved. The ends were cut back, 2 bases at V and 4 bases at J, with 5 bases in the middle. CDR1 and CDR2 from the germline V gene are SGHTA and FQGTGA. The CDR3 runs 13 residues. In nucleotides, the CDR3 is TGTGCCAGCAGCTTATTCGGCACCGGGGAGCTGTTTTTT. Protein product: CASSLFGTGELFF.

The chain is built from TRBV27 and TRBJ2-1, with D perhaps matching TRBD1 or TRBD2 (7 bases each). V lost 4 bases and J 4 bases, leaving 11 bases between the germline ends. Germline V gene lookup returns CDR1 MNHEY and CDR2 SMNVEV (reference sequence). The CDR3 is 14 residues long. The CDR3 coding sequence is TGTGCCAGCAGTTACAGGGGACTATACAATGAGCAGTTCTTC. Its protein is CASSYRGLYNEQFF.

The chain has TRBV6-1 and TRBJ1-5; D is unclear. Germline lookup yields CDR1 MNHNS and CDR2 SASEGT. The CDR3 is made up of 12 amino acids. V lost 8 bases, J lost 6 bases, and 11 bases lay in between. The CDR3 reads CASRRGSQPQHF. The DNA of the CDR3 is TGTGCCAGCCGGAGAGGGAGTCAGCCCCAGCATTTT.

This rearrangement joins TRBV5-4 to TRBJ2-7, with 7 nucleotides matching TRBD1. The CDR3 totals 15 residues. The V gene's germline CDR1 is SGHNT and CDR2 YYREEE (reference sequence). J lost 4 bases, V lost 4 bases, and 11 bases had no gene match. The CDR3 coding sequence is TGTGCCAGCAGCCCCCTCCCCGGGACAGCGTACGAGCAGTACTTC. Translating it yields CASSPLPGTAYEQYF.

The rearrangement links TRBV6-6 to TRBJ2-1, with a tentative D call TRBD1 (6 bases). The CDR3 loop spans 16 amino acids. Germline V gene lookup returns CDR1 MNHNY and CDR2 SVGAGI (reference sequence). V gave up 0 bases and J gave up 7 bases, with 16 bases separating them. CDR3: CASSYSFRTDVNEQFF. The CDR3, as DNA: TGTGCCAGCAGTTACTCCTTCAGGACAGATGTTAATGAGCAGTTCTTC.

The rearrangement joins TRBV5-1 to TRBJ2-2; 8 bases fit TRBD1. The CDR3 covers 17 residues. V shed 1 base, J shed 1 base, and the junction held 6 bases outside the gene matches. Germline-derived CDR1 and CDR2 are SGHRS and YFSETQ. The CDR3 is CASSLPGGLVNTGELFF. The CDR3 DNA reads TGCGCCAGCAGCTTGCCAGGGGGCCTAGTGAACACCGGGGAGCTGTTTTTT.

The genes are TRBV4-1 and TRBJ1-2, with a possible D match to TRBD1 (5 bases). There are 15 residues in the CDR3. With 1 base removed from V and 3 bases from J, the gap between germline ends came to 12 bases. CDR1 and CDR2 (germline): MGHRA, YSYEKL. The CDR3: CASSQVGGEDYGYTF. As DNA, the CDR3 is TGCGCCAGCAGCCAAGTTGGAGGGGAAGACTATGGCTACACCTTC.

This clone was counted only a few times. The genes are TRBV12-5 and TRBJ2-7; the match to TRBD2 covers 7 bases. V lost 5 bases to trimming and J lost 0 bases; unmatched junction nucleotides: 7. This CDR3 spans 15 amino acids. Looked up from germline, CDR1 is LGHNT and CDR2 is FRNRAP. The CDR3 sequence is CASGGWSGDSYEQYF. The CDR3 nucleotides read TGTGCTAGTGGTGGTTGGAGCGGGGACTCCTACGAGCAGTACTTC. The full variable domain, completed using reference TRBV12-5 and TRBJ2-7, is DARVTQTPRHKVTEMGQEVTMRCQPILGHNTVFWYRQTMMQGLELLAYFRNRAPLDDSGMPKDRFSAEMPDATLATLKIQPSEPRDSAVYFCASGGWSGDSYEQYFGPGTRLTVT.

The chain joins TRBV19 to TRBJ1-1; a possible D gene is TRBD1 (5 bases). The V and J ends lost 6 bases and 11 bases respectively, with 22 bases between them. The V gene's germline CDR1 is LNHDA and CDR2 SQIVND (reference sequence). The length of the CDR3 is 14 residues. The CDR3 loop reads CASSLTPGLGVAFF. The DNA for the CDR3 is TGTGCCAGTAGCCTCACTCCGGGGCTAGGGGTGGCTTTCTTT.